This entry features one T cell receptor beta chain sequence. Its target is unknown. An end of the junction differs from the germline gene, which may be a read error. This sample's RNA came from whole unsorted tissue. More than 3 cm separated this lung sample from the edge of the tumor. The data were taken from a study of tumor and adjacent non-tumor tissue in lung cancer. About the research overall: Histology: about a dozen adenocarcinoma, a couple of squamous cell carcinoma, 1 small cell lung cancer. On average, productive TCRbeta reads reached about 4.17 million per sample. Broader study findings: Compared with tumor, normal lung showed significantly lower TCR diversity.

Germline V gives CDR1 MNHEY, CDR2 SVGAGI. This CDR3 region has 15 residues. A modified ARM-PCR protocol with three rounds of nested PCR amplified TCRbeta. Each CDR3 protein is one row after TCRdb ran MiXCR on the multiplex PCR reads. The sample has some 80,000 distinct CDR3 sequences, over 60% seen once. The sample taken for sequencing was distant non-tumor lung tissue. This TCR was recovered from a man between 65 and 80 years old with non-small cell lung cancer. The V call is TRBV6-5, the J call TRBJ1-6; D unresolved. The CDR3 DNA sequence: TGTGCCAGTAGTTACTCCGACGGTAAAAATTCACACCTCCACTTT. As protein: CASSYSDGKNSHLHF.